This T cell receptor (beta chain) was identified in a study of blood T cell repertoires in COVID-19. Looking at the study overall: Collection of acute and convalescent COVID-19 samples took place in the United States, Italy and Spain. T cells, B-cell-depleted T cells, or PBMCs supplied cDNA or gDNA.

Authors' methods: Amplification of reference gene primers provided the estimated nucleated cell counts. TCRdb's copy holds only in-frame clones and misses some; the assay was immunoSEQ multiplex PCR. The V and J calls and clone size come from that table; D and trimming were worked out from the DNA. In the table there are tens of thousands of clones, around nine tenths of which are singletons. The Seattle patients, enrolled during active infection, were followed longitudinally. Sequences were obtained from peripheral blood. The clonotype originates from a man aged 40-49 years with COVID-19, enrolled during active disease.

The CDR3 DNA is TGTGCCAGCAGTGAAGCGAGACAGGCAACATCACACAATGAGCAGTTCTTC. Translation gives CASSEARQATSHNEQFF. The rearrangement joins TRBV2 to TRBJ2-1; weak D call: TRBD1 (6 bases). V was clipped by 0 bases and J by 5 bases, with 17 bases between them. This CDR3 region has 17 residues. Germline V gene lookup returns CDR1 SNHLY and CDR2 FYNNEI.